Below, one TCR beta chain is given with its context. Its antigen has not been determined. Base-call qualities are not available, and no considerably larger clone is one nucleotide away. CDR1 and CDR2 (MNHNS, SASEGT) derive from the germline V gene. The V and J ends are trimmed by 6 bases and 7 bases, leaving 19 bases between them. The CDR3, cysteine through phenylalanine, is 14 amino acids long. Only the CDR3 portion is preserved as DNA: 42 bases, with reading frame beginning at the first base. Libraries were prepared through the immunoSEQ multiplex PCR assay. The table was pulled from immuneACCESS by TCRdb, which kept in-frame rearrangements only. Such tables lose some clones; where checked, under half of the loss comes from unresolved V genes, and the rest has no known cause. Here the sample has around 30,000 clones; about nine tenths occur a single time. Approximately 7.2% of the sample belongs to the ten largest clones.

These data are taken from a study of T cell changes during pregnancy in multiple sclerosis (dated by TCRdb to the late 2010s). For context, the study as a whole: The study looked at changes in the T cell repertoire across pregnancy in women with multiple sclerosis.

The source material was CD8+ T cells from peripheral blood mononuclear cells, sampled in the second trimester of pregnancy. The chain joins TRBV6-1 to TRBJ2-7; the best D guess is TRBD1, with 6 bases matching. This sequence originates from a female donor with multiple sclerosis, enrolled in a pregnancy study. The sequence in DNA is TGTGCCAGCAGAGGGGACACCCTCTATGGTGAGCAGTACTTC. It translates as CASRGDTLYGEQYF.